This is a list of T cell receptor beta chains from one sample in a study of shared clonotypes between healthy human individuals. Clones were sequenced by immunoSEQ multiplex PCR, and TCRdb holds only the in-frame ones, with some missing. The sample has roughly 490,000 clones; less than 80% are singletons. The sequencing input was PBMCs. The receptors shown here come from a woman aged 40 to 49 in good health. Some clones in this sample may be carry-over from other donors' samples. Both conserved end residues are part of each CDR3. Fields, in order: CDR3 protein, CDR3 DNA, D gene, clone size, J gene, V gene. D genes are given only for firm matches. Clone size is given for some rows only: seen once, a few or many times, or a class if the clone is expanded.

cdr3_aa: CASSYLASETQYF; cdr3_nt: TGTGCCAGCAGCTATCTAGCGTCGGAGACCCAGTACTTC; d_call: .; clone_size: few; j_call: TRBJ2-5; v_call: TRBV11-3
cdr3_aa: CASSHDGRTSGTDTQYF; cdr3_nt: TGCGCCAGCAGCCACGACGGTCGGACTAGCGGCACAGATACGCAGTATTTT; d_call: TRBD2; clone_size: .; j_call: TRBJ2-3; v_call: TRBV4-1
cdr3_aa: CASGTGVSYEQYF; cdr3_nt: TGCGCCAGCGGGACAGGGGTCTCCTACGAGCAGTACTTC; d_call: TRBD1; clone_size: .; j_call: TRBJ2-7; v_call: TRBV10-2
cdr3_aa: CASSYSRTSTDTQYF; cdr3_nt: TGTGCCAGCAGTTACTCTAGGACTAGCACAGATACGCAGTATTTT; d_call: .; clone_size: .; j_call: TRBJ2-3; v_call: TRBV6-5
cdr3_aa: CAISEFSGKVEQFF; cdr3_nt: TGTGCCATCAGTGAGTTTAGCGGGAAGGTTGAGCAGTTCTTC; d_call: TRBD2; clone_size: many; j_call: TRBJ2-1; v_call: TRBV10-3
cdr3_aa: CASSFGQDNEKLFF; cdr3_nt: TGTGCCAGCAGCTTCGGACAGGATAATGAAAAACTGTTTTTT; d_call: TRBD1; clone_size: .; j_call: TRBJ1-4; v_call: TRBV7-9
cdr3_aa: CASSKERGSLAGEDEQFF; cdr3_nt: TGTGCCAGCAGCAAAGAGAGGGGGTCACTAGCGGGAGAAGATGAGCAGTTCTTC; d_call: .; clone_size: .; j_call: TRBJ2-1; v_call: TRBV21-1
cdr3_aa: CASSPVISYNEQFF; cdr3_nt: TGTGCCAGCAGCCCGGTGATCTCCTACAATGAGCAGTTCTTC; d_call: .; clone_size: once; j_call: TRBJ2-1; v_call: TRBV2
cdr3_aa: CASSLDDRGYTGELFF; cdr3_nt: TGCGCCAGCAGCTTGGACGACAGGGGTTACACCGGGGAGCTGTTTTTT; d_call: TRBD1; clone_size: .; j_call: TRBJ2-2; v_call: TRBV5-1
cdr3_aa: CASSFFTTYEQYF; cdr3_nt: TGTGCCAGCAGTTTCTTTACAACCTACGAGCAGTACTTC; d_call: .; clone_size: .; j_call: TRBJ2-7; v_call: TRBV28
cdr3_aa: CASSFPGLPYEQYF; cdr3_nt: TGTGCCAGCAGTTTCCCCGGACTTCCGTACGAGCAGTACTTC; d_call: .; clone_size: .; j_call: TRBJ2-7; v_call: TRBV28
cdr3_aa: CATQGQGLSNQPQHF; cdr3_nt: TGTGCCACGCAAGGACAGGGCCTAAGCAATCAGCCCCAGCATTTT; d_call: TRBD1; clone_size: once; j_call: TRBJ1-5; v_call: TRBV19
cdr3_aa: CASSLGQGTAQYF; cdr3_nt: TGTGCCAGCAGCTTGGGCCAAGGGACAGCGCAGTATTTT; d_call: TRBD1; clone_size: few; j_call: TRBJ2-3; v_call: TRBV5-6
cdr3_aa: CASSFDRRSANEKLFF; cdr3_nt: TGCGCCAGCAGCTTCGACAGGCGGTCGGCTAATGAAAAACTGTTTTTT; d_call: .; clone_size: .; j_call: TRBJ1-4; v_call: TRBV5-1
cdr3_aa: CASSYRGNTEAFF; cdr3_nt: TGTGCCAGCTCATACAGGGGAAACACTGAAGCTTTCTTT; d_call: TRBD1; clone_size: few; j_call: TRBJ1-1; v_call: TRBV18
cdr3_aa: CASSGGTGTRQYF; cdr3_nt: TGTGCCAGCAGCGGAGGGACTGGCACGAGGCAGTACTTC; d_call: .; clone_size: .; j_call: TRBJ2-7; v_call: TRBV28
cdr3_aa: CASSLLARVTSNYGYTF; cdr3_nt: TGTGCCAGCAGTTTATTGGCACGGGTAACCTCTAACTATGGCTACACCTTC; d_call: .; clone_size: .; j_call: TRBJ1-2; v_call: TRBV27
cdr3_aa: CAWSAARGVLTEAFF; cdr3_nt: TGTGCCTGGAGTGCGGCCAGAGGGGTACTCACTGAAGCTTTCTTT; d_call: .; clone_size: many; j_call: TRBJ1-1; v_call: TRBV30
cdr3_aa: CASSQLLAEDSYEQYF; cdr3_nt: TGTGCCAGCAGCCAACTTTTAGCGGAGGACTCCTACGAGCAGTACTTC; d_call: .; clone_size: .; j_call: TRBJ2-7; v_call: TRBV4-2
cdr3_aa: CASSLDASGYYEQYF; cdr3_nt: TGTGCCAGCAGCTTAGACGCTAGCGGGTACTACGAGCAGTACTTC; d_call: TRBD2; clone_size: once; j_call: TRBJ2-7; v_call: TRBV11-2
cdr3_aa: CASSPGLALLGIYEQYF; cdr3_nt: TGTGCCAGTAGTCCGGGACTAGCGCTCCTAGGAATCTACGAGCAGTACTTC; d_call: TRBD2; clone_size: .; j_call: TRBJ2-7; v_call: TRBV19
cdr3_aa: CASSERGGYSGANVLTF; cdr3_nt: TGTGCCAGCAGTGAGCGGGGGGGCTACTCTGGGGCCAACGTCCTGACTTTC; d_call: TRBD2; clone_size: few; j_call: TRBJ2-6; v_call: TRBV6-1
cdr3_aa: CASSLGGNGGQYNEQFF; cdr3_nt: TGTGCCAGCAGCTTAGGTGGGAACGGGGGCCAGTACAATGAGCAGTTCTTC; d_call: .; clone_size: .; j_call: TRBJ2-1; v_call: TRBV7-8
cdr3_aa: CASSRTSGSSYEQYF; cdr3_nt: TGTGCCAGCAGCCGGACTAGCGGGAGCTCGTACGAGCAGTACTTC; d_call: TRBD2; clone_size: .; j_call: TRBJ2-7; v_call: TRBV7-6
cdr3_aa: CAWSPRTPTYEQYF; cdr3_nt: TGTGCCTGGTCCCCGAGGACACCTACCTACGAGCAGTACTTC; d_call: .; clone_size: many; j_call: TRBJ2-7; v_call: TRBV30
cdr3_aa: CASRPTIGTGGGDTQYF; cdr3_nt: TGTGCCAGCAGGCCAACAATTGGGACAGGGGGCGGGGATACGCAGTATTTT; d_call: TRBD1; clone_size: .; j_call: TRBJ2-3; v_call: TRBV7-9